This T cell receptor (beta chain) appears in the sequencing data of a study of shared clonotypes between healthy human individuals. The wider study: Three plates each covered CD4 naive and memory; CD8 naive two, CD8 memory one.

On this clone itself: Its antigen remains unknown.

Study-wide findings and caveats: Naive subsets usually exceeded memory subsets in estimated richness.

There are 13 residues in the CDR3. Trimming removed 5 bases at V and 1 base at J, with 11 bases between. In germline, CDR1 is GTSNPN, CDR2 SVGIG (reference sequence). Profiled with immunoSEQ multiplex PCR; TCRdb holds only in-frame clones, not every one. The table has more than 1,200,000 clones, approximately 98.5% seen once. This rearrangement joins TRBV30 to TRBJ1-1, with D perhaps TRBD1 (6 bases). This receptor was identified in a man between 25 and 39 years old in good health. The specimen was naive CD4+ T cells sorted from blood. Described subset: CD45RA+ positively selected. The CDR3 is CAWSGQPNTEAFF. In DNA form, the CDR3 reads TGTGCCTGGTCAGGACAGCCGAACACTGAAGCTTTCTTT.